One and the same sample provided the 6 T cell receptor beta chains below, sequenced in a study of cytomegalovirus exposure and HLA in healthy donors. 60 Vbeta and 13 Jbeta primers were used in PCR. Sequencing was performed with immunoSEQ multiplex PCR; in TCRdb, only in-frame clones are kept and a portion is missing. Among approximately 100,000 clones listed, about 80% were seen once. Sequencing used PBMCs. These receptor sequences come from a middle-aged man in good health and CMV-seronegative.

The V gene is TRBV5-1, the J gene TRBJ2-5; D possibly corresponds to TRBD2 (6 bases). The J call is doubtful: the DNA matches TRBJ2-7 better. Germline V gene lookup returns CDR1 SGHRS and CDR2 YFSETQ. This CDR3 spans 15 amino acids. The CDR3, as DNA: TGCGCCAGCAGCTTCGGACTGGAGGGAATCTACGAGCAGTACTTC. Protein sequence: CASSFGLEGIYEQYF.

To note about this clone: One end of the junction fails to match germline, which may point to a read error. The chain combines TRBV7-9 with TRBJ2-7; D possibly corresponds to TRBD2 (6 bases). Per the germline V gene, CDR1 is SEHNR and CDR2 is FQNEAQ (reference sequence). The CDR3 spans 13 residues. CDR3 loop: CSSSFRDSTEQYF. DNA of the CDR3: TGTTCCAGCAGCTTCAGGGACTCGACCGAGCAGTACTTC.

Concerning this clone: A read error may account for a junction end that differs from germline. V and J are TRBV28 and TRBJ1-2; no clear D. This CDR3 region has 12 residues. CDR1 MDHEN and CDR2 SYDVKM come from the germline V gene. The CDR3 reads CASSPRASKTAW. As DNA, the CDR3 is TGTGCCAGCAGTCCGCGGGCCAGCAAGACGGCTTGG.

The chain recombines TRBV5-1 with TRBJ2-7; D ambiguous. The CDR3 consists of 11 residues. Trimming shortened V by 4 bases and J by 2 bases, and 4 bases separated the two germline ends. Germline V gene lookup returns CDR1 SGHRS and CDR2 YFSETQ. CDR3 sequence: CASSVTYEQYF. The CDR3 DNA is TGCGCCAGCAGCGTTACCTACGAGCAGTACTTC.

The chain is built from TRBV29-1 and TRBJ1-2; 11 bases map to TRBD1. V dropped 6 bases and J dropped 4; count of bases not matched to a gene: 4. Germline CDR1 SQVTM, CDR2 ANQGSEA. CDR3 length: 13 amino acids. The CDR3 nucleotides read TGCAGCGTAGGACAGGGGGCTTCCTATGGCTACACCTTC. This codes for CSVGQGASYGYTF.

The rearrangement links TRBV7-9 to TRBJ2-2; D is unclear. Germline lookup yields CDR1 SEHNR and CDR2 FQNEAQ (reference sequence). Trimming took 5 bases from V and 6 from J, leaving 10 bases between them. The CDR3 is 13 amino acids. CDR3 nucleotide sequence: TGTGCCAGCAGCGCTCAGGTGGCCGGGGAGCTGTTTTTT. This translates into CASSAQVAGELFF.